A single TCR beta chain is shown here with its context. Its antigen has not been determined. Base qualities are not recorded, but no much larger clone differs from it by a single base. TCR beta CDR3 regions were sequenced from DNA using the immunoSEQ Assay. On the authors' methods: To compute T cell density, TCR beta template counts were normalized to usable DNA, which was estimated by amplifying housekeeping genes. Using the preseqR package, richness was estimated by extrapolating to 120,000 templates for tissue samples and 400,000 templates for PBMC samples. Clonality was taken to be one minus Pielou's evenness. Tissue-enriched TCRs were identified through differential abundance testing performed on productive amino-acid clonotypes, with a minimum total count of 5 and an alpha of 0.1. The Jaccard Index and the Morisita Overlap Index were used to measure how much the repertoires overlapped between compartments. GLIPH clustered TCR beta CDR3s with public tetramer-defined viral CDR3s; viral motifs required at least three viral sequences plus V-gene enrichment. The table comes from immuneACCESS by way of TCRdb, which keeps in-frame sequences with V and J called. Part of the clones is missing from these tables; in studies checked, under half for an unresolved V gene and the rest for unknown reasons. V, J and clone size are taken as reported in that table, and D and trimming were inferred from the DNA itself. The sample yields fewer than 60,000 clones; roughly four fifths were counted once. Clones ranked in the top ten supply roughly 21% of the sample.

The record originates from a study of T cells in localized non-small cell lung cancer (dated by TCRdb to between 2020 and 2021). Study-wide context: Comparing tumors with uninvolved tumor-adjacent lungs, the study looked at the T cell repertoires of about 240 patients with early-stage NSCLC. The cohort consisted of around 250 treatment-naive NSCLC patients whose localized lung tumors had been resected. The mean age of the NSCLC patients was roughly 70 years, with 120 to 150 men and around 110 women.

V gives up 5 bases and J gives up 3 bases, and the segment between their germline ends measures 17 bases. The CDR3 runs 16 amino acids, cysteine and phenylalanine included. Of the read, only the CDR3 DNA is kept; its 48 bases are in frame from base 1. Via the germline V gene, CDR1 is SGHTA and CDR2 FQGNSA. At diagnosis, tumor, uninvolved tumor-adjacent lung and peripheral blood were collected and then preserved as a mix of FFPE and fresh-frozen material. For TCR repertoire profiling, the blood samples were analyzed as peripheral blood mononuclear cells. Summary of the overall study and its limitations: The highest T cell clonality was observed in uninvolved tumor-adjacent lung, where clonality exceeded that of tumor, suggesting that antigenic responses were more focused in uninvolved tumor-adjacent lung. Longer overall survival was associated with higher blood T cell density, whereas shorter survival was associated with higher adjacent-lung clonality. Because the study design was exploratory, TCR variables were selected using unadjusted p-values without false-discovery rate correction. Because multi-region tumor sequencing was not done, intratumor heterogeneity could not be ruled out. A median of 57 of the top 100 tumor clones were detected in paired uninvolved adjacent lung, and around 30 of these tumor clones were also found among the top 100 clones of the paired uninvolved adjacent lung.

The receptor comes from a female donor aged 60 or older with stage II squamous cell lung carcinoma. Recombination connected TRBV7-2 to TRBJ1-5; a tentative D match to TRBD1 spans 6 bases. The sample was peripheral blood, taken before any cancer treatment. This receptor carries the CDR3 CASSPIGGDLNQPQHF. The bases are TGTGCCAGCAGCCCCATAGGGGGGGACCTCAATCAGCCCCAGCATTTT.